The 20 T cell receptor beta chains in this list originate from one sample, sequenced in a study of a mutant IDH1 vaccine in newly diagnosed glioma. Clones were read by immunoSEQ multiplex PCR, and TCRdb kept only the in-frame ones, dropping some. The repertoire consists of fewer than 45,000 clones, with around 90% occurring once and the leading ten covering 3% to 4%. Stated time point: week 23, last vaccination. Vaccination used 300 ug of mutant IDH1 20-mer peptide per dose, with topical imiquimod. Their antigens are not known. The sequencing used PBMCs, collected from a glioma patient whose treatment included an IDH1 peptide vaccine. The receptors were sampled from a man between 45 and 60 years old with glioma.

The rearrangement uses TRBV7-2 and TRBJ2-5; 7 bases fit TRBD2. The length of the CDR3 is 14 residues. The germline V gene has CDR1 SGHTA and CDR2 FQGNSA. Germline trimming cut 6 bases from V and 1 base from J; bases unmatched to any gene: 5. The CDR3 nucleotides read TGTGCCAGCAGTCCAAGCGGGGCCCAAGAGACCCAGTACTTC. As protein: CASSPSGAQETQYF.

This clone was observed a single time. The CDR3, as DNA: TGTGCCAGCAGCCCACAGGGGGCGGTCACTGAAGCTTTCTTT. It translates to CASSPQGAVTEAFF. This chain uses TRBV11-2 with TRBJ1-1, with TRBD1 matching 9 bases. CDR1 is SGHAT and CDR2 is FQNNGV in the germline V gene. The ends lost 5 bases at V and 4 bases at J; junction bases unmatched: 5. The CDR3 contains 14 residues.

The chain joins TRBV27 to TRBJ2-1; D is uncertain. This CDR3 has 11 residues. Germline loops: CDR1 MNHEY, CDR2 SMNVEV (reference sequence). V lost 1 base, J lost 13 bases, and 8 bases lay in between. The CDR3, as DNA: TGTGCCAGCAGTTTATGGCCAGCACAGTTCTTC. Translating gives CASSLWPAQFF.

The chain has TRBV10-3 and TRBJ2-3; 9 positions agree with TRBD1. Trimming removed 8 bases from V and 6 bases from J; junction bases left unmatched: 9. The germline V gene has CDR1 ENHRY and CDR2 SYGVKD. The CDR3 loop spans 14 amino acids. The CDR3 sequence: CAILSGQGTDTQYF. The DNA of the CDR3 is TGTGCCATCCTTAGCGGACAGGGGACGGATACGCAGTATTTT.

The rearrangement links TRBV27 to TRBJ2-2, with TRBD2 matching over 8 bases. The junction had 5 bases not matched to a gene; V was cut back by 2 bases and J by 6 bases. The CDR3 totals 15 residues. In germline, CDR1 is MNHEY, CDR2 SMNVEV (reference sequence). The CDR3 coding sequence is TGTGCCAGCAGTTTACAGCGGGAGAGGGCCGGGGAGCTGTTTTTT. Protein sequence: CASSLQRERAGELFF.

This chain links TRBV6-6 with TRBJ2-3; D uncertain. Germline V gives CDR1 MNHNY, CDR2 SVGAGI (reference sequence). The V end lost 3 bases, the J end lost 4 bases, and 5 bases lay between the germline ends. This CDR3 is 12 amino acids long. The CDR3 loop is CASSYTADTQYF. CDR3 in DNA: TGTGCCAGCAGTTATACCGCAGATACGCAGTATTTT.

CDR3 sequence reads: CATSRDRTSRGTQYF. As DNA, the CDR3 is TGTGCCACCAGCAGAGATAGAACGTCAAGGGGGACCCAGTACTTC. The rearrangement joins TRBV15 to TRBJ2-5, with TRBD1 as a possible D gene (5 bases). The germline V gene has CDR1 LNHNV and CDR2 YYDKDF (reference sequence). The CDR3 is 15 residues long. Deletions cut 0 bases from V and 7 bases from J, with 15 bases between.

V gene TRBV6-1 combines with J gene TRBJ2-5; 14 bases fit TRBD2. This CDR3 region has 15 residues. CDR1 and CDR2 (germline): MNHNS, SASEGT. The junction had 5 bases not matched to a gene; V was cut back by 10 bases and J by 1 base. The CDR3, as DNA: TGTGCCACCGGACTAGCGGGGGGACTCCAAGAGACCCAGTACTTC. Protein sequence: CATGLAGGLQETQYF.

This clone has just a few counts. The chain carries TRBV2 and TRBJ1-3; D is undetermined. Trimming removed 7 bases at V and 7 bases at J, with 17 bases between. In germline, CDR1 is SNHLY, CDR2 FYNNEI. This CDR3 has 14 residues. For the CDR3, the DNA is TGTGCCAGCAACCCGACATTTTTTAGGAACACCATATATTTT. Residues: CASNPTFFRNTIYF.

This clone was found a few times. The chain has TRBV4-1 and TRBJ1-5; TRBD1 matches 9 bases. Per germline, CDR1 MGHRA and CDR2 YSYEKL. J lost 7 bases, V lost 4 bases, and 8 bases had no gene match. The length of the CDR3 is 15 residues. In DNA, the CDR3 is TGCGCCAGCAGCCGAGAACAGGGGGCAAGGCAGCCCCAGCATTTT. Translated, it gives CASSREQGARQPQHF.

This sequence joins TRBV7-9 and TRBJ2-1; D might be TRBD1 (5 bases). Germline V CDR1 and CDR2: SEHNR, FQNEAQ (reference sequence). V lost 5 bases and J 2 bases, leaving 19 bases between the germline ends. The CDR3 extends over 17 amino acids. CDR3 DNA: TGTGCCAGCAGCCCAGCCAAAGGGCAGGGCCCCTACAATGAGCAGTTCTTC. Translating it yields CASSPAKGQGPYNEQFF.

J is TRBJ1-2 and V is TRBV11-2; D might be TRBD1 (5 bases). Germline CDR1 and CDR2: SGHAT and FQNNGV. Trimming stripped 4 bases from V and 2 bases from J, with 17 bases between. This CDR3 comprises 16 residues. The CDR3 spells CASSSYRREGNYGYTF. CDR3 sequence (DNA): TGTGCCAGCAGCTCCTACAGGAGGGAAGGGAACTATGGCTACACCTTC.

The V call is TRBV1, the J call TRBJ2-1; the table names TRBD2, a call not compared with the DNA. TRBV1 is designated a pseudogene. There are 19 residues in the CDR3. This CDR3 is CTSTRSGGDPSSSYNEQFF. In DNA form, the CDR3 reads TGCACCAGCACGAGGTCGGGAGGGGACCCCTCGAGCTCCTACAATGAGCAGTTCTTC.

This rearrangement joins TRBV28 to TRBJ1-6; the D gene is possibly TRBD1 (6 bases). This CDR3 region has 15 residues. Trimming removed 2 bases from V and 4 bases from J, with 9 bases in between. Germline V gives CDR1 MDHEN, CDR2 SYDVKM. The CDR3 coding sequence is TGTGCCAGCAGTTTAGGGGGGCAGTATAATTCACCCCTCCACTTT. It encodes CASSLGGQYNSPLHF. The full variable domain, rest sourced from reference TRBV28 and TRBJ1-6, is DVKVTQSSRYLVKRTGEKVFLECVQDMDHENMFWYRQDPGLGLRLIYFSYDVKMKEKGDIPEGYSVSREKKERFSLILESASTNQTSMYLCASSLGGQYNSPLHFGNGTRLTVT.

The genes are TRBV5-1 and TRBJ2-6; possible D gene TRBD1, 5 bases. The CDR3 has 19 amino acids. The V and J ends lost 0 bases and 0 bases respectively, with 16 bases between them. CDR1 is SGHRS, CDR2 YFSETQ, per germline. The DNA of the CDR3 is TGCGCCAGCAGCTTGGAGTTTCAGGGCCATTACTCTGGGGCCAACGTCCTGACTTTC. Translated: CASSLEFQGHYSGANVLTF.

This sequence joins TRBV6-5 and TRBJ1-5; D remains unclear. V lost 8 bases to trimming and J lost 4 bases, with 9 bases between them. This CDR3 region has 12 residues. CDR1 and CDR2 (germline): MNHEY, SVGAGI. Written as DNA, the CDR3 is TGTGCCAGCCAGTTTGGGAATCAGCCCCAGCATTTT. Its translation: CASQFGNQPQHF.

V usage is TRBV15 and J usage is TRBJ2-7; D is perhaps TRBD1 or TRBD2 (6 bases each). V was shortened by 1 base and J by 0 bases, with 13 bases between the two germline ends. The CDR3 totals 16 residues. Germline V CDR1 and CDR2: LNHNV, YYDKDF (reference sequence). The CDR3 loop is CATSRVLGGGSYEQYF. CDR3 DNA sequence: TGTGCCACCAGCAGAGTTCTCGGGGGCGGCTCCTACGAGCAGTACTTC.

This chain links TRBV28 with TRBJ1-6; D may be TRBD1 (5 bases). The CDR3 loop spans 12 amino acids. CDR1 is MDHEN, CDR2 SYDVKM, per germline. The germline V and J ends were trimmed by 10 bases and 9 bases, with 13 bases remaining between them. The CDR3 nucleotides are TGTGCCACCAGGTTGAGGGGTTCACCCCTCCACTTT. Translating gives CATRLRGSPLHF.

V gene TRBV6-5 combines with J gene TRBJ2-2, with a weak D call TRBD2 (5 bases). Germline V gene data show CDR1 as MNHEY and CDR2 as SVGAGI. V lost 0 bases and J lost 4, with 6 bases in between. The CDR3 contains 14 residues. The CDR3 DNA is TGTGCCAGCAGTTACTCGGCGGGCACCGGGGAGCTGTTTTTT. It specifies CASSYSAGTGELFF.

V usage is TRBV9 and J usage is TRBJ2-3, with 7 bases aligning to TRBD1. The CDR3 is 14 amino acids. CDR1 and CDR2 (germline): SGDLS, YYNGEE. With V trimmed by 6 bases and J by 5 bases, 9 bases remained unmatched. The chain's CDR3 is CASNPNTGEDTQYF. DNA for the CDR3: TGTGCCAGCAACCCAAATACAGGGGAAGATACGCAGTATTTT.